This T cell receptor beta chain came from a study of post-analysis software for immune sequencing data. Study-wide context: Relapsing-remitting, secondary progressive and progressive-relapsing forms made up the multiple sclerosis disease courses.

Whole-study results and caveats: The study found TRBV5-6, TRBV5-1 and TRBV20-1 among five TRBV segments more frequent in patients than controls. Diversity measured as normalized Chao1 was significantly lower in multiple sclerosis patients than in controls.

CDR1 is SGHRS and CDR2 is YFSETQ in the germline V gene. The CDR3 spans 19 residues. Trimming removed 2 bases from V and 0 bases from J; junction bases left unmatched: 13. Unique-molecular-identifier-tagged TCR beta cDNA libraries were used. Each sample of roughly 0.95 to 10 million input T cells yielded around 500,000 cDNA molecules, so each molecule approximated one T cell. TCRdb used MiXCR to reprocess the PCR reads, holding one entry per CDR3 protein. The sample gives over 300,000 distinct CDR3 sequences, less than 40% of which show up once; roughly 12% is in the top ten. Worth noting for this clonotype: Its antigen remains unidentified.

The chain carries TRBV5-1 and TRBJ2-3; 9 bases line up with TRBD2. The clonotype comes from a girl under 18 with multiple sclerosis. Sequenced input: blood. The CDR3 DNA sequence: TGCGCCAGCAGCTTACATCCGGATAGCGGGGGCTCTAGCACAGATACGCAGTATTTT. Protein product: CASSLHPDSGGSSTDTQYF.